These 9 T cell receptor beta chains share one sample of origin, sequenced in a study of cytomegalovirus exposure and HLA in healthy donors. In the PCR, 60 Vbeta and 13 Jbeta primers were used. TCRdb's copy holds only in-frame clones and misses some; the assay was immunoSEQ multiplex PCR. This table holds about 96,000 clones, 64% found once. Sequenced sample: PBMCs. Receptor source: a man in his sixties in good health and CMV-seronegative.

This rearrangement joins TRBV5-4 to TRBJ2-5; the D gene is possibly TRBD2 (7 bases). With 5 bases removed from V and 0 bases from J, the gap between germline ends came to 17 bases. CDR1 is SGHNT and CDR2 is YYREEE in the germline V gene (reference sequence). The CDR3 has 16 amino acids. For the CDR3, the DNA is TGTGCCAGCAGTCGTAGGGGGGGCCGGTACCAAGAGACCCAGTACTTC. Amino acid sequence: CASSRRGGRYQETQYF.

CDR3 sequence (DNA): TGTGCCAGCAGCGTAGAGAGTTCGGGACAGGGATCTCTTGGTGGCTACACCTTC. Encoded protein: CASSVESSGQGSLGGYTF. The rearrangement joins TRBV9 to TRBJ1-2, with TRBD1 identical over 9 bases. The junction had 16 bases not matched to a gene; V was cut back by 0 bases and J by 7 bases. The CDR3 extends over 18 amino acids. Germline CDR1 and CDR2: SGDLS and YYNGEE.

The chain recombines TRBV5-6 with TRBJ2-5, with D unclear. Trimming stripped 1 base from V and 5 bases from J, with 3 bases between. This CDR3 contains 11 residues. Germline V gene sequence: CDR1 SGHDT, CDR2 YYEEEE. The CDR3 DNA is TGTGCCAGCAGCTTGCGGGAGACCCAGTACTTC. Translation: CASSLRETQYF.

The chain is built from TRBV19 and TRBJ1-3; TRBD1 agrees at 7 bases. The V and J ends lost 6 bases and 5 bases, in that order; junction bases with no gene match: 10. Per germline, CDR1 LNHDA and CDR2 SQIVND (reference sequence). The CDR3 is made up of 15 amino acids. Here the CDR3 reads CASSRDSTRRNTIYF. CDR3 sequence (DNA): TGTGCCAGTAGCCGGGACAGCACTCGAAGAAACACCATATATTTT.

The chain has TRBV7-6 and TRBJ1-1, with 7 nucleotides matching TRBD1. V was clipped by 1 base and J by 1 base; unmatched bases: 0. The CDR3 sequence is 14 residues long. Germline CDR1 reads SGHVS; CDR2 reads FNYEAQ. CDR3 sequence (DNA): TGTGCCAGCAGCTTAGACAGGGGGAACACTGAAGCTTTCTTT. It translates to CASSLDRGNTEAFF.

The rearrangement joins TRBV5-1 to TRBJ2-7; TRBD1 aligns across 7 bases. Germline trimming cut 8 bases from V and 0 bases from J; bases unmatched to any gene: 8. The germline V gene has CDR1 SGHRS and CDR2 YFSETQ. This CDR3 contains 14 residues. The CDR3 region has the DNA TGCGCCAGGAGAGACAGGGAGAGCTCCTACGAGCAGTACTTC. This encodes CARRDRESSYEQYF.

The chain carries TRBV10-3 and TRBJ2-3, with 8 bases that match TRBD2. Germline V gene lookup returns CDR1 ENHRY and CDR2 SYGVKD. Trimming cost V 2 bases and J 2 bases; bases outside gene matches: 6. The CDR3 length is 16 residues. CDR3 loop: CAISERSSGVTDTQYF. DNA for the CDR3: TGTGCCATCAGTGAGAGAAGTAGCGGGGTCACAGATACGCAGTATTTT.

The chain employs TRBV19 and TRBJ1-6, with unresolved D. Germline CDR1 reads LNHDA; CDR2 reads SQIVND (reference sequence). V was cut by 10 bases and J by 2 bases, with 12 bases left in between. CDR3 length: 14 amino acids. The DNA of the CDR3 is TGTGCCACTGCGGAGGACCCCTATAATTCACCCCTCCACTTT. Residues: CATAEDPYNSPLHF.

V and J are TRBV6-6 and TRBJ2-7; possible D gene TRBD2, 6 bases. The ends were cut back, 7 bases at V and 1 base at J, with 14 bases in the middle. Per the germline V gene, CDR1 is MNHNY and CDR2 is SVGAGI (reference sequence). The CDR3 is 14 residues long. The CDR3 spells CASMGGSPSYEQYF. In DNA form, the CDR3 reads TGTGCCAGCATGGGGGGAAGCCCGTCCTACGAGCAGTACTTC.